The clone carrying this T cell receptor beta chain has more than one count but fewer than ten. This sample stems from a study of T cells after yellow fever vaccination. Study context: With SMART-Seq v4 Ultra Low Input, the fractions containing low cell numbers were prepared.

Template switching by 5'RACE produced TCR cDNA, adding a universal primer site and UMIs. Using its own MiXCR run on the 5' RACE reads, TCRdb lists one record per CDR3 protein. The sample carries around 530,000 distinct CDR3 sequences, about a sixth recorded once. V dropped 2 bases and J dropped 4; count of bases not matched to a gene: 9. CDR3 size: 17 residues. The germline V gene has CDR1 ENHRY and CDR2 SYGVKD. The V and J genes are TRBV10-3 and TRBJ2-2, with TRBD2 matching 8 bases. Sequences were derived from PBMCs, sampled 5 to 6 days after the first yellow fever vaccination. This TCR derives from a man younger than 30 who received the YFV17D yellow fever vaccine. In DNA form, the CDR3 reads TGTGCCATCAGTGAGACGCCGGGACTAGAGTTCACCGGGGAGCTGTTTTTT. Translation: CAISETPGLEFTGELFF.